This TCR beta chain was identified in a study of lymphopenia after photon versus proton radiotherapy. Assay: immunoSEQ multiplex PCR; the TCRdb copy retains only in-frame clones and omits some. The table lists tens of thousands of clones, 87% of them singletons. Worth noting for this clone: Its antigen is undetermined.

The CDR3 length is 15 residues. In germline, CDR1 is SGHRS, CDR2 YFSETQ. The germline V and J ends were trimmed by 0 bases and 8 bases, with 17 bases remaining between them. Whole-study findings and limits: Under photons, naive T cells and diversity fell while effector/memory populations rose. Survival link was tested only in deceased patients; proton benefit remains a possibility. Oligoclonal CD8+ Temra expansion after nadir drove photon patients' diversity drop. In patients who died, overall survival fell as post-nadir TCR diversity dropped more.

V gene TRBV5-1 combines with J gene TRBJ1-1; the D is unclear. The TCR sequence derives from a man older than 75 with esophageal cancer. Sequencing used peripheral blood, obtained from a patient treated with proton-based radiotherapy. The CDR3 DNA follows: TGCGCCAGCAGCTTGGATAGGGCCCTCGGGAGAGAAGCTTTCTTT. It is translated as CASSLDRALGREAFF.